One T cell receptor beta chain is described in this entry. The source of the sample is a study of OX40 agonist ivuxolimab in advanced cancers. V was cut by 7 bases and J by 2 bases, with 13 bases left in between. The CDR3 spans 14 residues. Germline V CDR1 and CDR2: MNHEY, SMNVEV (reference sequence). TCRdb's copy holds only in-frame clones and misses some; the assay was immunoSEQ multiplex PCR. The sample records tens of thousands of clones, more than 80% being singletons. The gene calls are TRBV27 and TRBJ2-3; D possibly matches TRBD1 or TRBD2 (5 bases each). The material sequenced was CD4+ or CD8+ T cells sorted from blood, taken in a trial of the OX40 agonist ivuxolimab. This TCR came from an adult with an advanced solid tumor such as melanoma, head and neck, liver or kidney cancer. The CDR3 coding sequence is TGTGCCAGCACCTCCGGGGCATACACAGATACGCAGTATTTT. As protein: CASTSGAYTDTQYF.